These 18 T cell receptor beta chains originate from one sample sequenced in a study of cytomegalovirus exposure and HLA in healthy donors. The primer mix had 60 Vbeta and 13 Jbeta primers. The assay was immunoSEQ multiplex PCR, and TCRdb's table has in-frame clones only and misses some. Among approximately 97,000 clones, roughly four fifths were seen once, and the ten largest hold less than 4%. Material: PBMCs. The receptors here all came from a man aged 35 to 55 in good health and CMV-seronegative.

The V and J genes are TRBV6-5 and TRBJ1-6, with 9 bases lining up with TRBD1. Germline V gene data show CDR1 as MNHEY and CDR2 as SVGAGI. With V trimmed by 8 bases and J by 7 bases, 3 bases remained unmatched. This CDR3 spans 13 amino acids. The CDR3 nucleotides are TGTGCCAGCTCGGGACAGGGAAATTCACCCCTCCACTTT. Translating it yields CASSGQGNSPLHF.

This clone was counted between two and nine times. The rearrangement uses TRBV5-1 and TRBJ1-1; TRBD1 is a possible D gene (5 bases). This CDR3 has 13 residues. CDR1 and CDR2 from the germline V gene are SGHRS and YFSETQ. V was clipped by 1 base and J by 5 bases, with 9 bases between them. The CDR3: CASSLQEGTEAFF. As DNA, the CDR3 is TGCGCCAGCAGCTTGCAGGAGGGGACTGAAGCTTTCTTT.

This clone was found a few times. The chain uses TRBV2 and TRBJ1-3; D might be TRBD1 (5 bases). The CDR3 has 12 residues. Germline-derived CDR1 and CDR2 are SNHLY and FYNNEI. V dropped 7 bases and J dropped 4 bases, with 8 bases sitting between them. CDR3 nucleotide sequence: TGTGCCAGCAACTGGGGCGGAAACACCATATATTTT. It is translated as CASNWGGNTIYF.

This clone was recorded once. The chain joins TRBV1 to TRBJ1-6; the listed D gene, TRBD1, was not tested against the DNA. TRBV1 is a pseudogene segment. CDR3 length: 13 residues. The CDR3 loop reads CTSSITRVSPLHF. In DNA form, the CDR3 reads TGCACCAGCTCTATTACCAGGGTCTCACCCCTCCACTTT.

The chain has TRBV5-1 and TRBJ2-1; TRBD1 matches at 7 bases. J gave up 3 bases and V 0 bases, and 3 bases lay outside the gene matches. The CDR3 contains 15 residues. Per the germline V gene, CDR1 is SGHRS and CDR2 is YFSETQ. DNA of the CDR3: TGCGCCAGCAGCTTGGAGGGGGCGATCTACAATGAGCAGTTCTTC. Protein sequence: CASSLEGAIYNEQFF.

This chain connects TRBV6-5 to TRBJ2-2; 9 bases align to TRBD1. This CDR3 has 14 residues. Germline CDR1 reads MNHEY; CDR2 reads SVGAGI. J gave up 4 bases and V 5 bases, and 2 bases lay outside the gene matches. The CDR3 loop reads CASSGTGSTGELFF. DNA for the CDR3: TGTGCCAGCAGTGGGACAGGGTCCACCGGGGAGCTGTTTTTT.

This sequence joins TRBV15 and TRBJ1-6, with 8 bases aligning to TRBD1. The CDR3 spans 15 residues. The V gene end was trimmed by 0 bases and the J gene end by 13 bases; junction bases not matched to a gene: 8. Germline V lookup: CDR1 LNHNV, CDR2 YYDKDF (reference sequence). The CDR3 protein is CATSRDGDRGEPLHF. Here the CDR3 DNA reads TGTGCCACCAGCAGAGATGGTGACAGGGGAGAGCCCCTCCACTTT.

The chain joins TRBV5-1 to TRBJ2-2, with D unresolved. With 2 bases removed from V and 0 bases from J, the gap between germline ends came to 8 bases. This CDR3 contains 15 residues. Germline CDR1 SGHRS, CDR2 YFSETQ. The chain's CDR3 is CASSFLWPNTGELFF. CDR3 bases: TGCGCCAGCAGCTTTTTATGGCCGAACACCGGGGAGCTGTTTTTT.

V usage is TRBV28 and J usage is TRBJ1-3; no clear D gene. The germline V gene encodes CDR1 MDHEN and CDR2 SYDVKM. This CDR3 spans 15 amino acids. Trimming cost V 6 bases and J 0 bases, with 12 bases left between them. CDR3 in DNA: TGTGCCAGCAGCCTTGAGGTAACCTCTGGAAACACCATATATTTT. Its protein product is CASSLEVTSGNTIYF. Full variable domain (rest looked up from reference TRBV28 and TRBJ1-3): DVKVTQSSRYLVKRTGEKVFLECVQDMDHENMFWYRQDPGLGLRLIYFSYDVKMKEKGDIPEGYSVSREKKERFSLILESASTNQTSMYLCASSLEVTSGNTIYFGEGSWLTVV.

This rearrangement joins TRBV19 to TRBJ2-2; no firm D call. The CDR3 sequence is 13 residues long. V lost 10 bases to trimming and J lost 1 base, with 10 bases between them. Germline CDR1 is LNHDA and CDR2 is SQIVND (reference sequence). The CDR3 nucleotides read TGTGCCACGAATACAGTGAACACCGGGGAGCTGTTTTTT. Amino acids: CATNTVNTGELFF.

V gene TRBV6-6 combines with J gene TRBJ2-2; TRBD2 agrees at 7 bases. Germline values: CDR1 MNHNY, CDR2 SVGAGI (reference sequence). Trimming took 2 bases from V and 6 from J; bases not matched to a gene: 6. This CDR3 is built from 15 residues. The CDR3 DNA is TGTGCCAGCAGTTACATGGGGGGGTCTGCCGGGGAGCTGTTTTTT. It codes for CASSYMGGSAGELFF.

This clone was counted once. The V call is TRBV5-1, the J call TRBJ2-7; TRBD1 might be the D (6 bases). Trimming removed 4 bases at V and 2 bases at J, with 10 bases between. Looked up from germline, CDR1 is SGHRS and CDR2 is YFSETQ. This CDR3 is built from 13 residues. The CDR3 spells CASSPGHTYEQYF. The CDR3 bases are TGCGCCAGCAGCCCGGGACACACCTACGAGCAGTACTTC.

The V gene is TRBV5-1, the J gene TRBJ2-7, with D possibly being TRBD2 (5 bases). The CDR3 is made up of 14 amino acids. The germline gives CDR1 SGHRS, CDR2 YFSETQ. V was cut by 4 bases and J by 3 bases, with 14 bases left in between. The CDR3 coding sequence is TGCGCCAGCAGCATTTTCGGGGATAACTACGAGCAGTACTTC. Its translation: CASSIFGDNYEQYF.

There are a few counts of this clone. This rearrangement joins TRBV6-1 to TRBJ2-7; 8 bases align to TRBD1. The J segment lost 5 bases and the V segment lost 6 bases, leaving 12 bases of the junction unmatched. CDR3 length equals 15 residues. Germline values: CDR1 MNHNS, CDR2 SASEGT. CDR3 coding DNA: TGTGCCAGCAGGCGGGGAGGACAGGGATTCCACGAGCAGTACTTC. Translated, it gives CASRRGGQGFHEQYF.

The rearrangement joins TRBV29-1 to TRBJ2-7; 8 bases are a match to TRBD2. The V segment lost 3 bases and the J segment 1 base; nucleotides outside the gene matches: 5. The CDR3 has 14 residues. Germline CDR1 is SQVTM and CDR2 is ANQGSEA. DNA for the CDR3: TGCAGCGTTGAGGAGCGGGGGTATTCCTACGAGCAGTACTTC. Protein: CSVEERGYSYEQYF.

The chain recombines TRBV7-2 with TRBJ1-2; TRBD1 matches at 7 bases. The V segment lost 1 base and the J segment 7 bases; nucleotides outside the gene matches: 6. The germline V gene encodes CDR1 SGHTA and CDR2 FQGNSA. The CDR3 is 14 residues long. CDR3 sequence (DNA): TGTGCCAGCAGCTTAGTAAAGGGGGCAAGTGGCTACACCTTC. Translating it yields CASSLVKGASGYTF.

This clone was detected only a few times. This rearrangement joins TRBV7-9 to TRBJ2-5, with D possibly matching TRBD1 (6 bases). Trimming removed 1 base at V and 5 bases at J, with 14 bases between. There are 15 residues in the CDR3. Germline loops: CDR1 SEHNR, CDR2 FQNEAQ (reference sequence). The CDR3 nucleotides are TGTGCCAGCAGCTTAGAAGGGGGACACGGGGAGACCCAGTACTTC. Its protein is CASSLEGGHGETQYF. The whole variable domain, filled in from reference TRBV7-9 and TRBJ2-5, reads DTGVSQNPRHKITKRGQNVTFRCDPISEHNRLYWYRQTLGQGPEFLTYFQNEAQLEKSRLLSDRFSAERPKGSFSTLEIQRTEQGDSAMYLCASSLEGGHGETQYFGPGTRLLVL.

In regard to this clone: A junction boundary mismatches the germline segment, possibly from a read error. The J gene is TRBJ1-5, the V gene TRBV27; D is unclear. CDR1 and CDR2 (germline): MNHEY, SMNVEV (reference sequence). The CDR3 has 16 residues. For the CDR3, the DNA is TGTGCCATCAGTTTATCATGGGCTCCCGTAAATCAGCCCCAGCATTTT. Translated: CAISLSWAPVNQPQHF.